This TCR beta chain was sequenced during a study of blood T cell repertoires in COVID-19. Overall study context: Material from acute and convalescent COVID-19 was sourced from the United States, Italy and Spain.

This clone was detected once. The assay was immunoSEQ multiplex PCR, and TCRdb's table has in-frame clones only and misses some. The sample consists of 45,000 to 60,000 clones, approximately 87% of them appearing once. Germline lookup yields CDR1 MGHRA and CDR2 YSYEKL. The CDR3 loop spans 16 amino acids. Trimming removed 5 bases from V and 5 bases from J, with 21 bases in between. The clonotype comes from a human donor in a cohort sampled during active COVID-19. The V gene is TRBV4-1, the J gene TRBJ2-5, with no clear D. The sample was peripheral blood. The CDR3 loop reads CASSTLWIPSRETQYF. CDR3 bases: TGCGCCAGCAGCACCCTTTGGATCCCCTCGCGGGAGACCCAGTACTTC.